The T cell receptor beta chain described here comes from a study of T-cell memory formation after mild COVID-19. General observations from the study: Among contracting clones, CD4+ were mainly CM/EM and CD8+ enriched in EMRA.

In its sample, this clonotype was seen a few times. Its antigen is unidentified. The CDR3 totals 16 residues. CDR1 is SGHKS, CDR2 YYEKEE, per germline (reference sequence). The V and J ends lost 4 bases and 4 bases respectively, with 20 bases between them. 5'RACE, which relied on constant-segment primers, yielded TCR alpha and TCR beta cDNA libraries carrying sample barcodes and UMIs. TCRdb reanalysed the 5' RACE reads using MiXCR and keeps one entry per CDR3 protein. The sample holds hundreds of thousands of distinct CDR3 sequences, 20% to 25% seen once. The sequencing input was PBMCs or a T cell subset sorted from them (not recorded which). The chain carries TRBV5-5 and TRBJ1-2; D possibly corresponds to TRBD1 (5 bases). This clonotype originated in a man between 18 and 35 years old who had mild COVID-19 (a few samples of this study predate the infection). Cell type and time point are not known. CDR3 residues: CASSPGDSALTYGYTF. In DNA, the CDR3 is TGTGCCAGCAGCCCCGGGGACTCAGCATTAACCTATGGCTACACCTTC.